The 10 T cell receptor beta chains listed next were all sequenced from one sample in a study of early T cells in non-severe SARS-CoV-2 infection. TCRdb re-analysed the 5' RACE reads in MiXCR, keeping a single row per CDR3 protein. This table has about 50,000 distinct CDR3 sequences, around 10% appearing once. The specimen comprised whole blood, sampled at baseline. Receptors were obtained from an adult who was a healthcare worker with PCR-confirmed SARS-CoV-2 infection or an uninfected control (not recorded which).

The chain joins TRBV6-5 to TRBJ1-2; D is perhaps TRBD1 (6 bases). From germline, CDR1 is MNHEY and CDR2 SVGAGI. The CDR3 loop spans 10 amino acids. The V and J ends lost 11 bases and 10 bases respectively, with 14 bases between them. The CDR3 here is CAGPTGLYTF. The CDR3 region has the DNA TGTGCCGGGCCGACAGGCCTCTACACCTTC.

This clonotype was found many times. The J gene is TRBJ2-1, the V gene TRBV12-3 or TRBV12-4; tentatively, D is TRBD2 (6 bases). V lost 5 bases and J 0 bases, leaving 11 bases between the germline ends. This CDR3 has 15 residues. Here the CDR3 reads CASSLRRDSYNEQFF. The CDR3 region has the DNA TGTGCCAGCAGTCTTCGGAGGGACTCCTACAATGAGCAGTTCTTC.

The chain recombines TRBV20-1 with TRBJ1-3; D gene uncertain. V shed 2 bases and J shed 0 bases, with 8 bases lying between them. The CDR3 length is 14 residues. CDR1 DFQATT and CDR2 SNEGSKA come from the germline V gene (reference sequence). The CDR3 DNA is TGCAGTGCTAGACGCGGCGACTCTGGAAACACCATATATTTT. As protein: CSARRGDSGNTIYF.

J is TRBJ2-2 and V is TRBV6-5; D unresolved. This CDR3 has 14 residues. V dropped 1 base and J dropped 4 bases, with 7 bases sitting between them. The V gene's germline CDR1 is MNHEY and CDR2 SVGAGI. The CDR3 nucleotides read TGTGCCAGCAGTTACTTGCGCAGCACCGGGGAGCTGTTTTTT. Translating it yields CASSYLRSTGELFF.

This rearrangement joins TRBV5-6 to TRBJ2-2; D possibly corresponds to TRBD2 (7 bases). The V end was cut by 4 bases, the J end by 0 bases, with 19 bases between. Germline CDR1 is SGHDT and CDR2 is YYEEEE. CDR3 size: 18 residues. This CDR3 reads CASSQTLRGAANTGELFF. CDR3 sequence (DNA): TGTGCCAGCAGCCAAACCCTTCGGGGGGCCGCGAACACCGGGGAGCTGTTTTTT. Drawing the rest from reference TRBV5-6 and TRBJ2-2, the complete variable domain is DAGVTQSPTHLIKTRGQQVTLRCSPKSGHDTVSWYQQALGQGPQFIFQYYEEEERQRGNFPDRFSGHQFPNYSSELNVNALLLGDSALYLCASSQTLRGAANTGELFFGEGSRLTVL.

This chain links TRBV10-2 with TRBJ2-5; 9 bases agree with TRBD1. Trimming took 6 bases from V and 4 from J; bases not matched to a gene: 3. The CDR3 extends over 13 amino acids. CDR1 is WSHSY, CDR2 SAAADI, per germline. CDR3 region: CASRPGQGETQYF. CDR3 coding DNA: TGCGCCAGCAGACCGGGACAGGGAGAGACCCAGTACTTC.

This clonotype was seen a handful of times. The chain employs TRBV6-2 or TRBV6-3 and TRBJ2-1; 9 bases are a match to TRBD2. The CDR3 is 15 amino acids. The V gene end was trimmed by 5 bases and the J gene end by 8 bases; junction bases not matched to a gene: 10. Germline lookup yields CDR1 MNHEY and CDR2 SVGEGT. Here the CDR3 reads CASSPRGTSWDEQFF. Written as DNA, the CDR3 is TGTGCCAGCAGTCCTCGCGGGACTAGCTGGGATGAGCAGTTCTTC.

This clonotype was counted only a few times. The chain couples TRBV30 to TRBJ2-2; no firm D call. V lost 3 bases, J lost 1 base, and 6 bases lay in between. CDR3 length: 13 amino acids. Germline V gene data show CDR1 as GTSNPN and CDR2 as SVGIG (reference sequence). CDR3 loop: CAWSAGNTGELFF. The CDR3 nucleotides are TGTGCCTGGAGCGCAGGGAACACCGGGGAGCTGTTTTTT.

This clonotype was counted ten times or more. V and J are TRBV29-1 and TRBJ1-1; D is ambiguous. In germline, CDR1 is SQVTM, CDR2 ANQGSEA. The length of the CDR3 is 10 residues. Trimming took 4 bases from V and 4 from J, leaving 4 bases between them. The CDR3: CSVGVTEAFF. For the CDR3, the DNA is TGCAGCGTTGGTGTCACTGAAGCTTTCTTT.

This clonotype was counted ten times or more. This sequence joins TRBV15 and TRBJ2-7, with a tentative D call TRBD1 (6 bases). This CDR3 contains 16 residues. CDR1 and CDR2 from the germline V gene are LNHNV and YYDKDF (reference sequence). V lost 5 bases and J lost 3, with 20 bases in between. The CDR3 region is CATSPPTGEGVYEQYF. For the CDR3, the DNA is TGTGCCACCAGCCCCCCGACCGGAGAGGGGGTCTACGAGCAGTACTTC.